Following are 27 T cell receptor beta chains from one sample sequenced in a study of sequential checkpoint blockade in melanoma. Here immunoSEQ multiplex PCR was the method, and the copy in TCRdb shows in-frame clones only, minus some. The sample records about 21,000 clones, roughly 80% being singletons. Treatment: randomized to nivolumab then ipilimumab (arm A) or the reverse (arm B). The starting material was CD8+ T cells sorted from blood (inferred from file names), obtained from a patient given nivolumab and ipilimumab in sequence. These receptor sequences come from a human donor with melanoma.

This chain uses TRBV28 with TRBJ1-5; D gene uncertain. Between the trimmed V and J ends, which lost 6 bases and 4 bases, there was a span of 28 bases. There are 19 residues in the CDR3. Germline CDR1 reads MDHEN; CDR2 reads SYDVKM. Written as DNA, the CDR3 is TGTGCCAGCAGCCAGCCGTTGGATTATGAGGGTTATTCAAATCAGCCCCAGCATTTT. It yields the protein CASSQPLDYEGYSNQPQHF. Looking up the rest from reference TRBV28 and TRBJ1-5 gives the full variable domain: DVKVTQSSRYLVKRTGEKVFLECVQDMDHENMFWYRQDPGLGLRLIYFSYDVKMKEKGDIPEGYSVSREKKERFSLILESASTNQTSMYLCASSQPLDYEGYSNQPQHFGDGTRLSIL.

The V gene is TRBV21-1, the J gene TRBJ2-7; the table calls TRBD2, which could not be checked here. TRBV21-1 corresponds to a pseudogene. CDR3 length: 14 residues. CDR3 residues: CASSSSGLSYEQYF. CDR3 coding DNA: TGTGCCAGCAGTTCTAGCGGTCTCTCCTACGAGCAGTACTTC.

The chain carries TRBV10-3 and TRBJ2-2; D remains unclear. The ends were cut back, 4 bases at V and 4 bases at J, with 7 bases in the middle. Germline V gene data show CDR1 as ENHRY and CDR2 as SYGVKD. The CDR3 sequence is 13 residues long. CDR3 residues: CAISVQTTGELFF. The CDR3 DNA sequence: TGTGCCATCAGTGTACAGACCACCGGGGAGCTGTTTTTT.

V usage is TRBV27 and J usage is TRBJ2-5; TRBD1 is a possible D gene (5 bases). Germline assignment: CDR1 MNHEY and CDR2 SMNVEV (reference sequence). V lost 3 bases and J 5 bases, leaving 16 bases between the germline ends. The CDR3 contains 15 residues. CDR3 DNA: TGTGCCAGCAGTTTGAATTTTAGGGCAGGGGAGACCCAGTACTTC. This sequence encodes CASSLNFRAGETQYF.

This sequence joins TRBV7-9 and TRBJ2-7, with 8 bases fitting TRBD1. The CDR3 has 13 residues. Germline trimming cut 4 bases from V and 2 bases from J; bases unmatched to any gene: 1. Germline V CDR1 and CDR2: SEHNR, FQNEAQ (reference sequence). CDR3 in amino acids: CASSWDRPYEQYF. The CDR3 DNA is TGTGCCAGCAGCTGGGACAGGCCCTACGAGCAGTACTTC.

This sequence joins TRBV7-9 and TRBJ1-3, with 8 nucleotides matching TRBD1. From germline, CDR1 is SEHNR and CDR2 FQNEAQ (reference sequence). CDR3 length: 17 amino acids. Losses at the gene ends were 1 base for V and 3 bases for J; bases not matched to a gene: 8. CDR3 DNA sequence: TGTGCCAGCAGCTTAGATTATGCAGGGGGCTTTGGAAACACCATATATTTT. Protein sequence: CASSLDYAGGFGNTIYF.

The chain is built from TRBV4-3 and TRBJ2-1, with a possible D match to TRBD2 (7 bases). V lost 2 bases to trimming and J lost 4 bases, with 18 bases between them. Germline CDR1 reads LGHNA; CDR2 reads YSLEER. The length of the CDR3 is 17 residues. Here the CDR3 reads CASSQIVGGGQYNEQFF. CDR3 bases: TGCGCCAGCAGCCAAATCGTTGGCGGGGGACAATACAATGAGCAGTTCTTC.

The chain carries TRBV29-1 and TRBJ2-2; D is perhaps TRBD1 (5 bases). V gave up 8 bases and J gave up 2 bases, with 9 bases separating them. Germline lookup yields CDR1 SQVTM and CDR2 ANQGSEA. This CDR3 has 12 residues. CDR3: CSSQENTGELFF. CDR3 bases: TGCAGCTCACAGGAAAACACCGGGGAGCTGTTTTTT.

In the case of this clone: Germline is not matched at one junction end, which may reflect a read error. V and J are TRBV5-1 and TRBJ2-5, with 7 bases that match TRBD2. Germline loops: CDR1 SGHRS, CDR2 YFSETQ. The CDR3 contains 13 residues. The CDR3, as DNA: TGCGCCAGCAGCTTAAGCGGGGCCATCTCAGAGGACTTC. Translation: CASSLSGAISEDF. The full variable domain, completed using reference TRBV5-1 and TRBJ2-5, is KAGVTQTPRYLIKTRGQQVTLSCSPISGHRSVSWYQQTPGQGLQFLFEYFSETQRNKGNFPGRFSGRQFSNSRSEMNVSTLELGDSALYLCASSLSGAISEDFGPGTRLLVL.

The V and J genes are TRBV6-1 and TRBJ2-7; 9 positions agree with TRBD1. The CDR3 consists of 14 residues. V gave up 2 bases and J gave up 5 bases; unmatched junction bases: 4. CDR1 and CDR2 from the germline V gene are MNHNS and SASEGT. The CDR3 spells CASSEWDRDHEQYF. In nucleotides, the CDR3 is TGTGCCAGCAGTGAATGGGACAGGGACCACGAGCAGTACTTC.

The rearrangement joins TRBV4-1 to TRBJ2-2; weak D call: TRBD1 (6 bases). Trimming cost V 0 bases and J 1 base, with 12 bases left between them. CDR3 size: 17 residues. CDR1 and CDR2 from the germline V gene are MGHRA and YSYEKL. CDR3 in amino acids: CASSQDLAGVNTGELFF. The CDR3, as DNA: TGCGCCAGCAGCCAAGATCTGGCAGGGGTGAACACCGGGGAGCTGTTTTTT.

CDR3 sequence reads: CARSLPGQPTDRPNQPQHF. CDR3 nucleotide sequence: TGTGCCAGAAGCTTACCGGGACAGCCCACCGATAGGCCAAATCAGCCCCAGCATTTT. The chain joins TRBV5-3 to TRBJ1-5, with 7 bases lining up with TRBD1. TRBV5-3 is flagged as an ORF with uncertain function. The CDR3 has 19 amino acids. V lost 2 bases to trimming and J lost 4 bases; unmatched junction nucleotides: 18.

This clone is a singleton in its sample. The CDR3 DNA reads as TGTGCCAGTCGGACAGGGCGGGATACGCAGTATTTT. Amino acid sequence: CASRTGRDTQYF. V usage is TRBV27 and J usage is TRBJ2-3; 8 bases line up with TRBD1. After removal of 9 bases from V and 6 bases from J, the junction contained 5 bases not matched to a gene. The CDR3 has 12 amino acids. Per germline, CDR1 MNHEY and CDR2 SMNVEV (reference sequence).

By share, this clone counts as medium-sized. The V and J genes are TRBV4-1 and TRBJ1-1; 8 nucleotides agree with TRBD1. The CDR3 covers 18 residues. V shed 0 bases, J shed 4 bases, and the junction held 13 bases outside the gene matches. From germline, CDR1 is MGHRA and CDR2 YSYEKL. CDR3: CASSQDLGQGALATEAFF. The DNA for the CDR3 is TGCGCCAGCAGCCAAGATCTGGGGCAGGGGGCCTTGGCCACTGAAGCTTTCTTT.

Only one count was recorded for this clone. The rearrangement uses TRBV5-5 and TRBJ1-5; a possible D gene is TRBD1 (5 bases). Germline V lookup: CDR1 SGHKS, CDR2 YYEKEE (reference sequence). Trimming took 0 bases from V and 7 from J, leaving 14 bases between them. The CDR3 loop spans 15 amino acids. For the CDR3, the DNA is TGTGCCAGCAGCTTGGAGTGGGGCGTCGGGCAGCCCCAGCATTTT. This sequence encodes CASSLEWGVGQPQHF. Full variable domain (missing parts from reference TRBV5-5 and TRBJ1-5): DAGVTQSPTHLIKTRGQQVTLRCSPISGHKSVSWYQQVLGQGPQFIFQYYEKEERGRGNFPDRFSARQFPNYSSELNVNALLLGDSALYLCASSLEWGVGQPQHFGDGTRLSIL.

This chain joins TRBV27 and TRBJ1-1; D may be TRBD1 (6 bases). The CDR3 sequence is 13 residues long. Germline CDR1 and CDR2: MNHEY and SMNVEV (reference sequence). Trimming stripped 2 bases from V and 8 bases from J, with 12 bases between. This CDR3 reads CASSLGRGAEAFF. The CDR3 nucleotides are TGTGCCAGCAGTTTAGGCAGGGGAGCGGAAGCTTTCTTT.

This clone appeared once. The rearrangement joins TRBV4-1 to TRBJ2-3; 8 bases align to TRBD1. Trimming at V came to 1 base and at J to 4 bases, leaving 7 bases not matched to a gene. The CDR3 sequence is 16 residues long. The germline V gene encodes CDR1 MGHRA and CDR2 YSYEKL. In nucleotides, the CDR3 is TGCGCCAGCAGCCAAGCTCAAGGACAGGGACCAGATACGCAGTATTTT. It codes for CASSQAQGQGPDTQYF.

This chain joins TRBV27 and TRBJ1-1; no clear D gene. The CDR3 runs 14 residues. Germline V gene lookup returns CDR1 MNHEY and CDR2 SMNVEV (reference sequence). Trimming removed 5 bases at V and 0 bases at J, with 10 bases between. Here the CDR3 reads CASSAALLNTEAFF. For the CDR3, the DNA is TGTGCCAGCAGTGCAGCGCTACTGAACACTGAAGCTTTCTTT.

A single count supports this clone. This chain joins TRBV13 and TRBJ2-7; 7 positions match TRBD2. This CDR3 is 13 amino acids long. Germline-derived CDR1 and CDR2 are PRHDT and FYEKMQ (reference sequence). With 5 bases clipped from V and 7 bases from J, the junction kept 8 bases outside the gene matches. DNA of the CDR3: TGTGCCAGCAGCGGGAGGGCCGGGCGGGAGCAGTACTTC. It translates to CASSGRAGREQYF. The entire variable domain, with the rest obtained from reference TRBV13 and TRBJ2-7, is as follows: AAGVIQSPRHLIKEKRETATLKCYPIPRHDTVYWYQQGPGQDPQFLISFYEKMQSDKGSIPDRFSAQQFSDYHSELNMSSLELGDSALYFCASSGRAGREQYFGPGTRLTVT.

The gene calls are TRBV28 and TRBJ2-7; possible D gene TRBD1, 5 bases. CDR3 length: 12 residues. Trimming took 3 bases from V and 9 from J, leaving 12 bases between them. Germline CDR1 is MDHEN and CDR2 is SYDVKM. This CDR3 reads CASSFFQGWQYF. The CDR3 DNA reads TGTGCCAGCAGTTTTTTTCAGGGATGGCAGTACTTC.

This clone was observed a handful of times. The J gene is TRBJ2-3, the V gene TRBV27; TRBD2 aligns across 12 bases. The CDR3 loop spans 17 amino acids. J was trimmed by 3 bases and V by 4 bases; bases with no gene match: 8. CDR1 is MNHEY, CDR2 SMNVEV, per germline (reference sequence). CDR3 loop: CASSSLTSGGGTDTQYF. CDR3 sequence (DNA): TGTGCCAGCAGTTCCCTGACTAGCGGGGGTGGGACAGATACGCAGTATTTT.

The chain employs TRBV5-1 and TRBJ1-6; 10 positions match TRBD1. This CDR3 is built from 18 residues. Germline CDR1 and CDR2: SGHRS and YFSETQ. V dropped 3 bases and J dropped 2; count of bases not matched to a gene: 8. The CDR3 coding sequence is TGCGCCAGCAGCTCCGGGACAGGGGCTGTGGCCTATAATTCACCCCTCCACTTT. This sequence encodes CASSSGTGAVAYNSPLHF.

This clone was found a few times. This CDR3 is also generated by other DNA sequences in the sample. The genes are TRBV9 and TRBJ1-1, with D maybe TRBD1 (6 bases). V was cut by 3 bases and J by 4 bases, with 10 bases left in between. The CDR3 runs to 13 residues. The germline V gene has CDR1 SGDLS and CDR2 YYNGEE. The CDR3 is CASSEGGGTEAFF. As DNA, the CDR3 is TGTGCCAGCAGCGAGGGGGGGGGCACTGAAGCTTTCTTT.

The chain joins TRBV27 to TRBJ2-4; 8 bases map to TRBD1. The germline CDR1 and CDR2 sequences are MNHEY and SMNVEV (reference sequence). This CDR3 comprises 14 residues. V was clipped by 6 bases and J by 10 bases; unmatched bases: 11. CDR3 residues: CASRLSVGDRIQYF. For the CDR3, the DNA is TGTGCCAGCAGACTGTCAGTAGGGGACAGGATTCAGTACTTC.

V is TRBV4-1 and J is TRBJ2-1, with TRBD1 identical over 8 bases. The CDR3 is 17 residues long. The trim removed 4 bases at V and 0 bases at J, leaving 8 bases unmatched. The germline V gene has CDR1 MGHRA and CDR2 YSYEKL. This chain's CDR3 is CASSPQGALSSYNEQFF. CDR3 bases: TGCGCCAGCAGCCCCCAGGGGGCCCTTAGCTCCTACAATGAGCAGTTCTTC.

The count of this clone is one. The chain uses TRBV14 and TRBJ1-2; 10 positions match TRBD1. The CDR3 totals 16 residues. CDR1 is SGHDN, CDR2 FVKESK, per germline. Trimming cost V 3 bases and J 5 bases; bases outside gene matches: 9. The CDR3 nucleotides are TGTGCCAGCAGCCAGGGTTCGGGACAGGGGTTTTATGGCTACACCTTC. Translating gives CASSQGSGQGFYGYTF.

The J gene is TRBJ2-2, the V gene TRBV14; 9 positions match TRBD2. CDR1 and CDR2 from the germline V gene are SGHDN and FVKESK. This CDR3 has 15 amino acids. The V gene end was trimmed by 5 bases and the J gene end by 7 bases; junction bases not matched to a gene: 8. The CDR3 loop reads CASSYVAGVFGELFF. Written as DNA, the CDR3 is TGTGCCAGCAGCTACGTAGCGGGGGTGTTCGGGGAGCTGTTTTTT.